This T cell receptor beta chain was identified during a study of the immune and genomic landscape of osteosarcoma. Study overall: Pediatric and adult high-grade osteosarcoma patients, median diagnosis age around 28. Patients were roughly 64% male; more than 75% had localized disease.

Concerning this clone itself: Its antigen is not identified.

Method: immunoSEQ multiplex PCR; TCRdb's copy keeps in-frame clones and lacks some. The table shows roughly 730 clones, with around three quarters occurring only once. Study-wide findings and caveats: Immune-hot C3 tumors showed higher but still low clonality than cold C1.

Osteosarcoma specimens were post-treatment primary, local recurrence and metastasis tumors from poor-prognosis patients. Source material: tumor tissue from a local recurrence in the calf muscle. The source is a woman in her sixties with osteosarcoma.

The chain's CDR3 is CASSLSMGNTIYF. In nucleotides, the CDR3 is TGTGCCAGCAGTTTAAGTATGGGAAACACCATATATTTT. The V call is TRBV27, the J call TRBJ1-3; D gene uncertain. The CDR3 is made up of 13 amino acids. Germline values: CDR1 MNHEY, CDR2 SMNVEV (reference sequence). Trimming stripped 2 bases from V and 4 bases from J, with 6 bases between.